This T cell receptor beta chain was sequenced during a study of T-cell reconstitution after alpha-beta-depleted transplantation in children. Study-level points and caveats: From surviving recipient T cells and thymic progenitors came the high day-60 TCRbeta diversity observed in some patients. T-cell counts and diversity at one year following transplant were attributed mainly to newly produced T cells. The origin of alpha-beta T cells about two months after transplant was reportedly several hundred expanded graft clones.

In the case of this clonotype: No antigen is known for it.

The library targeted TCRbeta and was prepared with unique molecular identifiers. A single record per CDR3 protein comes from TCRdb applying MiXCR to the PCR reads. The sample holds 600,000 or so distinct CDR3 sequences, around 23% seen once. Germline V CDR1 and CDR2: SGHVS, FQNEAQ. CDR3 length: 12 residues. With 3 bases removed from V and 6 bases from J, the gap between germline ends came to 9 bases. The chain has TRBV7-8 and TRBJ2-7; the D is unclear. The receptor was isolated from a boy less than two years old who had a stem cell transplant for acute myeloid leukemia, so the T cells may come from the graft donor. Material: PBMCs, mostly from graft donor cells, obtained 360 days after TCRalphabeta/CD19-depleted stem cell transplant. The CDR3 is CASSFQFSEQYF. CDR3 in DNA: TGTGCCAGCAGCTTTCAGTTTAGCGAGCAGTACTTC.